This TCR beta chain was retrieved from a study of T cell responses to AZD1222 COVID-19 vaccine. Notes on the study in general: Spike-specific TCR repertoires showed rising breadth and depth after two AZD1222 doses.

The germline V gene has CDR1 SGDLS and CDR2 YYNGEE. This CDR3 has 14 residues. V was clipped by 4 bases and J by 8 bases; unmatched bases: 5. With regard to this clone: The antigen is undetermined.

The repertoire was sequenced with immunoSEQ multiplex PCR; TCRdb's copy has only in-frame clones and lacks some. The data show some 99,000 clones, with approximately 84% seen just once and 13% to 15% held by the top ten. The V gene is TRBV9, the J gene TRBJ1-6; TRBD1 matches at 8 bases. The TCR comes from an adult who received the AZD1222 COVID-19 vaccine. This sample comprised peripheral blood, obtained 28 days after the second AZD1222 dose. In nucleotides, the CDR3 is TGTGCCAGCAGCAGGACAGGGCGGGATTCACCCCTCCACTTT. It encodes CASSRTGRDSPLHF. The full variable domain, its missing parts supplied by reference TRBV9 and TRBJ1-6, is DSGVTQTPKHLITATGQRVTLRCSPRSGDLSVYWYQQSLDQGLQFLIQYYNGEERAKGNILERFSAQQFPDLHSELNLSSLELGDSALYFCASSRTGRDSPLHFGNGTRLTVT.